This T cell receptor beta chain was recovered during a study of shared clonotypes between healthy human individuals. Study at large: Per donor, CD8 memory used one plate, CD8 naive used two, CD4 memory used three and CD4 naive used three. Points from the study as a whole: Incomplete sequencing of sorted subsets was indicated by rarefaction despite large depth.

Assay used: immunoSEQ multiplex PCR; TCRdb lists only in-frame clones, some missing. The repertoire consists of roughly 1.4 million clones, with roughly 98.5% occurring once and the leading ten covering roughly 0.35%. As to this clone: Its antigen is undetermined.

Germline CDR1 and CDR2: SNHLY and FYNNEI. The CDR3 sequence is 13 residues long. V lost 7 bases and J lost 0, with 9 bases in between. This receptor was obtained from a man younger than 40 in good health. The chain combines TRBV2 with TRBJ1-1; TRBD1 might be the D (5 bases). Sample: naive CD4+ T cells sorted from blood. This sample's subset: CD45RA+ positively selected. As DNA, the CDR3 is TGTGCCAGCAATCAGGGCTTGAACACTGAAGCTTTCTTT. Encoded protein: CASNQGLNTEAFF.